The count of the clone carrying this TCR beta chain is one. This table comes from immunoSEQ multiplex PCR, and its TCRdb copy is limited to in-frame clones, with some not included. The table lists hundreds of thousands of clones, more than 70% of them singletons. The data were taken from a study of shared T cell receptors in the human thymus. Per germline, CDR1 SGHAT and CDR2 FQNNGV. CDR3 size: 16 residues. Trimming took 4 bases from V and 4 from J, leaving 17 bases between them. The sample was also reused in another study, on human thymus T cells. That report notes: Resected material from corrective heart surgery provided the thymus tissue analysed. Thymic repertoires from unrelated individuals overlapped highly, related research reported.

The receptor's source is a boy in the first two years of life with a congenital heart defect. This chain links TRBV11-2 with TRBJ1-3; TRBD1 is a possible D gene (6 bases). Sequencing input: thymocytes. The CDR3 here is CASSYATGTPGNTIYF. The CDR3 DNA reads TGTGCCAGCAGCTACGCCACCGGGACACCCGGAAACACCATATATTTT.